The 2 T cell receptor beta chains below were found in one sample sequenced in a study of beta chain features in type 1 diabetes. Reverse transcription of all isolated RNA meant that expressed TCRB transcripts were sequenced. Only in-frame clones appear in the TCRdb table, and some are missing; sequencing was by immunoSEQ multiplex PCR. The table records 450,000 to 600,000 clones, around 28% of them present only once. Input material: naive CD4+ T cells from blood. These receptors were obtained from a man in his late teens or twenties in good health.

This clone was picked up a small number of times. CDR3 in amino acids: CASTRALAGEGNEQFF. In DNA, the CDR3 is TGTGCCAGCACCAGAGCACTAGCGGGAGAGGGGAATGAGCAGTTCTTC. The gene calls are TRBV9 and TRBJ2-1; 11 bases align to TRBD2. This CDR3 spans 16 amino acids. Germline V gives CDR1 SGDLS, CDR2 YYNGEE. The V and J ends lost 6 bases and 7 bases, in that order; junction bases with no gene match: 12.

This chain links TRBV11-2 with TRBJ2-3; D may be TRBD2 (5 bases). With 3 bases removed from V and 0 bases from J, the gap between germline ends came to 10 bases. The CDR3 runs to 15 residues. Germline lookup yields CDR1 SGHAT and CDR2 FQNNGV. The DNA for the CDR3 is TGTGCCAGCAGCTTCAGCGGTACTAGCACAGATACGCAGTATTTT. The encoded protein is CASSFSGTSTDTQYF.